The clone carrying this T cell receptor beta chain was found a few times. Its antigen is not known. This sample was included in a study of blood T cells in healthy people across ages. Points from the study as a whole: It was the long-lived donors that had more naive CD4+ cells and higher diversity than aged donors.

Primers used in a second PCR of about 6 to 12 cycles were a sample-barcoded 5' primer and a J-beta primer mix. Each cDNA molecule, via a template-switch adaptor with 12 random nucleotides, was tagged. TCRdb used MiXCR to reprocess the 5' RACE reads, holding one entry per CDR3 protein. Among 1,800,000 or so distinct CDR3 sequences, approximately 39% were seen once, and the ten largest hold more than 20%. The V segment lost 3 bases and the J segment 6 bases; nucleotides outside the gene matches: 11. This CDR3 has 16 residues. CDR1 and CDR2 from the germline V gene are MNHEY and SVGEGT. The genes are TRBV6-2 or TRBV6-3 and TRBJ2-4; 7 nucleotides align to TRBD1. The receptor was isolated from a human donor in good health. The sequencing sample was made of blood. The CDR3 loop reads CASSYSDRANINIQYF. The CDR3 DNA follows: TGTGCCAGCAGTTATTCCGACAGGGCTAACATAAACATTCAGTACTTC.